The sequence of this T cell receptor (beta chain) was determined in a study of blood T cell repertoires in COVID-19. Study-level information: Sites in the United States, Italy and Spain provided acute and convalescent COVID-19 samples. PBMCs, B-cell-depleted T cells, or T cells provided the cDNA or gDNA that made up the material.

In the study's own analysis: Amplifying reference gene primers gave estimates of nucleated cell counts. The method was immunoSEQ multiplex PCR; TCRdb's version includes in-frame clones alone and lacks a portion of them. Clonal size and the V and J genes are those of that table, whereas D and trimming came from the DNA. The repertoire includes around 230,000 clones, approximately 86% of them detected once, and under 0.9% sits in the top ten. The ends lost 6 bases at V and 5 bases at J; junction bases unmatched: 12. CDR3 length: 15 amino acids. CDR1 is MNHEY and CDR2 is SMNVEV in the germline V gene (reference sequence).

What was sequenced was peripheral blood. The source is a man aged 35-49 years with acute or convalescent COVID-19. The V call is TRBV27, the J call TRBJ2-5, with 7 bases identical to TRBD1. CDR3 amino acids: CASRALTGWRETQYF. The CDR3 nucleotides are TGTGCCAGCAGGGCTCTGACAGGGTGGCGGGAGACCCAGTACTTC.